This is a list of T cell receptor beta chains from one sample in a study of shared clonotypes between healthy human individuals. The assay was immunoSEQ multiplex PCR, and TCRdb's table has in-frame clones only and misses some. Seen here are a few million clones, just under 95% observed once, and the top ten hold approximately 0.41%. Sequencing input: naive CD4+ T cells from PBMCs. The receptors come from a young man in good health. Some clones in this sample may be carry-over from other donors' samples. The CDR3 runs from the conserved cysteine through the conserved F or W. Each record gives: J gene, V gene, D gene, clone size, CDR3 protein, CDR3 DNA. D genes are given only for firm matches. The size field is filled for only some rows; it gives once, few, many or a size class.

>TRBJ2-5|TRBV18|-|-
CASSPPGARETQYF
TGTGCCAGCTCACCTCCGGGGGCTCGGGAGACCCAGTACTTC
>TRBJ2-3|TRBV7-2|-|-
CASSLALAKDTQYF
TGTGCCAGCAGCTTAGCACTAGCAAAAGATACGCAGTATTTT
>TRBJ2-2|TRBV5-4|-|-
CASSLSGGAPGELFF
TGTGCCAGCAGCTTGTCCGGGGGAGCCCCCGGGGAGCTGTTTTTT
>TRBJ2-1|TRBV7-9|-|-
CASSLGGVGEQFF
TGTGCCAGCAGCTTAGGAGGGGTCGGTGAGCAGTTCTTC
>TRBJ1-1|TRBV11-2|-|-
CASSLAQGGFTEAFF
TGTGCCAGCAGCTTAGCACAGGGTGGGTTCACTGAAGCTTTCTTT
>TRBJ2-7|TRBV5-1|TRBD1|-
CASSSGQGLREQYF
TGCGCCAGCAGCAGCGGACAGGGGTTACGCGAGCAGTACTTC
>TRBJ1-5|TRBV7-9|TRBD1|-
CASSFQTGEQPQHF
TGTGCCAGCAGCTTTCAGACAGGGGAGCAGCCCCAGCATTTT
>TRBJ1-1|TRBV28|TRBD1|-
CASSNTGVRSGNTEAFF
TGTGCCAGCAGCAACACAGGGGTAAGGTCGGGGAACACTGAAGCTTTCTTT
>TRBJ1-4|TRBV6-6|-|-
CASSLNEKLFF
TGTGCCAGCAGCCTAAATGAAAAACTGTTTTTT
>TRBJ1-4|TRBV19|TRBD1|-
CASSRPGQVVEKLFF
TGTGCCAGTAGCCGACCGGGACAGGTGGTTGAAAAACTGTTTTTT
>TRBJ2-1|TRBV18|TRBD2|-
CASSHPGGEQFF
TGTGCCAGCTCGCACCCCGGGGGGGAGCAGTTCTTC
>TRBJ2-7|TRBV29-1|-|-
CSVGLAGWEQYF
TGCAGCGTTGGCCTAGCAGGTTGGGAGCAGTACTTC
>TRBJ2-7|TRBV6-1|-|-
CASSEGLDSPTQYF
TGTGCCAGCAGTGAAGGCCTTGACAGCCCCACTCAGTACTTC
>TRBJ1-1|TRBV7-3|-|-
CASSSNMNTEAFF
TGTGCCAGCAGCTCGAACATGAACACTGAAGCTTTCTTT
>TRBJ2-3|TRBV30|-|-
CAWLRRTADTQYF
TGTGCCTGGCTTCGGAGGACAGCAGATACGCAGTATTTT
>TRBJ2-3|TRBV10-3|-|-
CAISWIGDTQYF
TGTGCCATCAGTTGGATAGGGGATACGCAGTATTTT
>TRBJ1-4|TRBV19|-|-
CASSIGSYDEKLFF
TGTGCCAGTAGTATAGGGTCCTACGACGAAAAACTGTTTTTT
>TRBJ2-1|TRBV6-4|TRBD2|-
CASSYGTSGNNEQFF
TGTGCCAGCAGCTACGGGACTAGCGGGAACAATGAGCAGTTCTTC
>TRBJ1-1|TRBV4-1|-|-
CASSQVGRIGTEAFF
TGCGCCAGCAGCCAAGTAGGCAGGATAGGGACTGAAGCTTTCTTT
>TRBJ2-1|TRBV5-1|-|once
CASSLDGGTPGEQFF
TGCGCCAGCAGCTTGGATGGCGGGACTCCGGGGGAGCAGTTCTTC
>TRBJ1-2|TRBV11-2|-|-
CASRLQGEGGYTF
TGTGCCAGCAGACTACAGGGTGAGGGTGGCTACACCTTC
>TRBJ1-5|TRBV28|-|-
CASFNEVPLSNQPQHF
TGTGCCAGCTTTAACGAAGTTCCCCTTAGCAATCAGCCCCAGCATTTT
>TRBJ2-3|TRBV19|-|-
CASRRVTTDTQYF
TGTGCCAGTAGAAGGGTGACCACAGATACGCAGTATTTT
>TRBJ1-1|TRBV28|-|-
CASSAEGRFEAFF
TGTGCCAGCAGCGCCGAGGGGCGGTTTGAAGCTTTCTTT
>TRBJ2-5|TRBV28|TRBD2|once
CASSLITFRGTSGRGARETQYF
TGTGCCAGCAGTTTAATCACCTTTAGGGGGACTAGCGGGAGAGGGGCTCGGGAGACCCAGTACTTC
>TRBJ1-2|TRBV27|TRBD1|-
CASSLSQGTSYGYTF
TGTGCCAGCAGTTTATCACAGGGGACCTCCTATGGCTACACCTTC
>TRBJ2-3|TRBV4-1|TRBD2|-
CASSQASTSGHTDTQYF
TGCGCCAGCAGCCAAGCCTCGACTAGCGGGCACACAGATACGCAGTATTTT
>TRBJ2-1|TRBV6-6|-|once
CASSYSGFQQFF
TGTGCCAGCAGTTACTCGGGTTTTCAGCAGTTCTTC
>TRBJ2-6|TRBV2|-|-
CASAEGAHSGANVLTF
TGTGCCAGCGCGGAGGGGGCTCACTCTGGGGCCAACGTCCTGACTTTC
>TRBJ2-1|TRBV7-2|TRBD1|-
CASSNSRDRGRSNEQFF
TGTGCCAGCAGCAACTCCCGGGACAGGGGGCGTAGCAATGAGCAGTTCTTC
>TRBJ2-5|TRBV6-1|TRBD1|-
CASSAGTGGTVQETQYF
TGTGCCAGCAGTGCCGGGACAGGGGGCACGGTACAAGAGACCCAGTACTTC
>TRBJ2-5|TRBV19|TRBD2|-
CASSIVIGREKGTQYF
TGTGCCAGTAGTATAGTTATAGGGCGGGAGAAAGGGACCCAGTACTTC
>TRBJ2-5|TRBV28|-|-
CASSPRGGRETQYF
TGTGCCAGCAGCCCAAGGGGGGGGCGTGAGACCCAGTACTTC
>TRBJ1-2|TRBV10-3|TRBD1|-
CAISDTGVPYGYTF
TGTGCCATCAGTGACACAGGGGTTCCCTATGGCTACACCTTC
>TRBJ1-5|TRBV28|-|-
CASSSSGGRIRFSNQPQHF
TGTGCCAGCAGTTCTTCTGGGGGGCGAATAAGGTTTAGCAATCAGCCCCAGCATTTT
>TRBJ1-1|TRBV19|-|-
CASSILLWGLNTEAFF
TGTGCCAGTAGTATTTTGCTCTGGGGATTGAACACTGAAGCTTTCTTT
>TRBJ1-1|TRBV28|-|-
CASRPGFTEAFF
TGTGCCAGCAGGCCAGGGTTTACTGAAGCTTTCTTT
>TRBJ1-2|TRBV7-9|-|-
CASSLSWADGYTF
TGTGCCAGCAGCTTATCTTGGGCTGATGGCTACACCTTC
>TRBJ1-1|TRBV10-2|-|few
CASSVVSGNTEAFF
TGCGCCAGCAGTGTAGTAAGTGGGAACACTGAAGCTTTCTTT
>TRBJ2-1|TRBV29-1|-|-
CSVGGVLVHEQFF
TGCAGCGTGGGTGGTGTCCTAGTCCATGAGCAGTTCTTC
>TRBJ2-5|TRBV19|TRBD2|-
CASSPGRPRAGGKKTQYF
TGTGCCAGTAGTCCGGGGCGGCCCCGAGCGGGAGGGAAAAAGACCCAGTACTTC
>TRBJ2-3|TRBV2|-|-
CASSGVLAGTDTQYF
TGTGCCAGCAGTGGGGTACTAGCCGGCACAGATACGCAGTATTTT
>TRBJ1-1|TRBV28|-|-
CAGSRRDFNTEAFF
TGTGCCGGTTCCCGGAGGGACTTTAACACTGAAGCTTTCTTT
>TRBJ1-1|TRBV6-1|TRBD1|-
CASSEYRTGLYTEAFF
TGTGCCAGCAGTGAATACAGGACAGGGCTGTACACTGAAGCTTTCTTT
>TRBJ1-1|TRBV4-1|-|-
CASSQGQASNTEAFF
TGCGCCAGCAGCCAAGGACAGGCGTCGAACACTGAAGCTTTCTTT
>TRBJ2-7|TRBV21-1|-|-
CASSKQAFPSDEQYF
TGTGCCAGCAGCAAACAGGCCTTTCCCTCCGACGAGCAGTACTTC
>TRBJ1-4|TRBV28|-|once
CASSPGPYNEKLFF
TGTGCCAGCAGTCCAGGACCGTATAATGAAAAACTGTTTTTT
>TRBJ2-1|TRBV9|TRBD2|-
CASSVTSGSYNEQFF
TGTGCCAGCAGCGTAACTAGCGGGAGTTACAATGAGCAGTTCTTC
>TRBJ2-1|TRBV9|-|-
CASSAGAYGSYNEQFF
TGTGCCAGCAGCGCCGGGGCGTACGGCTCCTACAATGAGCAGTTCTTC
>TRBJ1-1|TRBV19|-|-
CASSPFQVTNTEAFF
TGTGCCAGTAGCCCCTTCCAGGTCACGAACACTGAAGCTTTCTTT
>TRBJ2-7|TRBV6-1|-|-
CASKEASYEQYF
TGTGCCAGCAAAGAGGCATCCTACGAGCAGTACTTC
>TRBJ1-1|TRBV2|TRBD1|-
CASREDRRGTEAFF
TGTGCCAGCAGGGAGGACAGGAGAGGGACTGAAGCTTTCTTT
>TRBJ2-1|TRBV7-7|TRBD1|-
CASSLETGGYEQFF
TGTGCCAGCAGCTTAGAGACAGGGGGCTATGAGCAGTTCTTC
>TRBJ2-1|TRBV11-1|-|-
CASSLVSRWDEQFF
TGTGCCAGCAGCTTAGTTAGCCGATGGGATGAGCAGTTCTTC
>TRBJ2-1|TRBV6-4|-|-
CASSDGPFNEQFF
TGTGCCAGCAGTGACGGGCCTTTCAATGAGCAGTTCTTC
>TRBJ1-5|TRBV28|TRBD1|-
CASTQGGRDQPQHF
TGTGCCAGCACCCAGGGGGGCCGGGATCAGCCCCAGCATTTT
>TRBJ2-7|TRBV27|TRBD1|once
CASSRGQGTYEQYF
TGTGCCAGCAGCCGTGGACAGGGGACCTACGAGCAGTACTTC